The present T cell receptor beta chain was sequenced within a study of cytomegalovirus exposure and HLA in healthy donors (dated by TCRdb to the late 2010s). With respect to the entire study: According to a later analysis, one platform produced both the roughly 130 validation repertoires and the 670 or so repertoires of the first cohort. Besides the first cohort of around 670 subjects, a separate validation cohort made up of roughly 130 different subjects was used. To predict cytomegalovirus infection status, the study brought together high-throughput TCR immunosequencing, statistical association of individual TCRs with disease status, and machine learning. The aim of the study was to test whether cataloging public T cell receptors could identify signatures of past pathogen exposure. The full study reports these points: The classifier was reported to diagnose cytomegalovirus status with high specificity and sensitivity in both the original and validation cohorts. According to the authors, the approach could potentially be generalized to other disease states and immunological phenotypes. Three of the identified cytomegalovirus-associated TCR beta chains were confirmed in vitro to be specific for cytomegalovirus antigens. All 120 or so repertoires were used to score co-occurrence in the validation cohort in a later analysis, because that analysis had no HLA typing for the cohort. In the study, roughly 160 TCR beta chains were listed as associated with cytomegalovirus. In a later analysis, TCRs clustered in the first cohort were found to also tend to co-occur in the roughly 120 validation repertoires, with 85% to 95% of cluster scores above 0. Most TCR sequences were seen in very few donors, while some public TCRs were found in many individuals.

A remark on this clone: Its antigen is not yet known. No quality values exist for individual bases; no much larger clone is one base distant.

Library method: the immunoSEQ multiplex PCR assay. The published analysis was carried out like this. A statistical classification framework was built to diagnose cytomegalovirus status from the catalog of TCR beta chain sequences. TCRdb obtained this table from immuneACCESS and retained in-frame rearrangements with V and J assigned. These tables miss some clones; where compared with another copy, unresolved V genes account for less than half of the shortfall, and the remainder is unexplained. The V and J calls and the clone size are those of that table, but D and trimming were determined from the DNA. The sample data list about 150,000 clones, and around 84% of these were observed just once. Over 2% of the sample is held by the ten biggest clonotypes. Donors formed part of the validation cohort, which comprised over a hundred subjects and was distinct from the first cohort of fewer than 750 subjects.

The source is a human donor in good health. Specimen: PBMCs.

The nucleotides are TGCAGTGCTAGGGGCGAACCCCAGCATTTT. It translates as CSARGEPQHF. The rearrangement combines TRBV20-1 with TRBJ1-5; no confident D gene assignment can be made. V loses 3 bases, J loses 10 bases, and the germline ends lie 7 bases apart. Sequences DFQATT (CDR1) and SNEGSKA (CDR2) are obtained from the germline V gene (reference sequence). CDR3 length: 10 amino acids, cysteine to phenylalanine. Only the CDR3 region is kept as DNA, spanning 30 bases read in frame from base 1.